This TCR beta chain was profiled in a study of cytomegalovirus exposure and HLA in healthy donors. Notes on the study in general: In an earlier analysis, productive rearrangement rates for most beta V segments clustered near 87% or 30%.

Germline V gene data show CDR1 as GTSNPN and CDR2 as SVGIG (reference sequence). The CDR3 has 15 residues. Trimming shortened V by 1 base and J by 1 base, and 13 bases separated the two germline ends. Details on this clone: The target antigen is unknown.

Primers for the PCR totalled 60 Vbeta and 13 Jbeta. The data were produced by immunoSEQ multiplex PCR, yet TCRdb's version contains in-frame clones alone and is incomplete. The sample records fewer than 150,000 clones, under 85% being singletons. The sample was PBMCs. The V call is TRBV30, the J call TRBJ1-1, with D perhaps TRBD1 (5 bases). The sequence was obtained from a man between 25 and 39 years old in good health and CMV-seronegative. The chain's CDR3 is CAWSGVGGRNTEAFF. The CDR3 region has the DNA TGTGCCTGGAGTGGGGTGGGGGGACGGAACACTGAAGCTTTCTTT.